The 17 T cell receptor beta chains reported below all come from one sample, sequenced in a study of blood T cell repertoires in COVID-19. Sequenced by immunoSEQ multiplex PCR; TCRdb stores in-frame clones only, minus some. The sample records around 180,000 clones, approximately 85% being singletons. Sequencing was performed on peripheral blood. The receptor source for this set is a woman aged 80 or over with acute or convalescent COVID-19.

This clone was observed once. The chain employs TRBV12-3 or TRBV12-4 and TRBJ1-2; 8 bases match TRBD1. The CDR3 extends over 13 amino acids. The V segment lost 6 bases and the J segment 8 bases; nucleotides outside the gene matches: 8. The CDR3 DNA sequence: TGTGCCAGCAGACCACAGACAGGGGTAGGCTACACCTTC. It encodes CASRPQTGVGYTF.

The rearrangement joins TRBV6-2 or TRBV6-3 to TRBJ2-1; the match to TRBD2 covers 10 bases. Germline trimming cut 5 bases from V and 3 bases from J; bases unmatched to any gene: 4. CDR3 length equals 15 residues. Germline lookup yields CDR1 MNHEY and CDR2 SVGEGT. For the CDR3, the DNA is TGTGCCAGCAGTCCGGGGACTAGCGACTACAATGAGCAGTTCTTC. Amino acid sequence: CASSPGTSDYNEQFF.

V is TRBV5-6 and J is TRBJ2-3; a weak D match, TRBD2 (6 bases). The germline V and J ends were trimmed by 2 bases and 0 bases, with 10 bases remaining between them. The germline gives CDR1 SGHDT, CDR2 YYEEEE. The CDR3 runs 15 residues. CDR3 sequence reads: CASSFRTTSTDTQYF. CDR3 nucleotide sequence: TGTGCCAGCAGCTTCCGGACTACCAGCACAGATACGCAGTATTTT.

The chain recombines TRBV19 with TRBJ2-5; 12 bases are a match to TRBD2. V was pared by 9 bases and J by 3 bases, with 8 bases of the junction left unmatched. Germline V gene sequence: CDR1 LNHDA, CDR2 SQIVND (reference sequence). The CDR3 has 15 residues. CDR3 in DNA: TGTGCCAGGTCAACTAGCGGGGGGCGCGAAGAGACCCAGTACTTC. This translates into CARSTSGGREETQYF.

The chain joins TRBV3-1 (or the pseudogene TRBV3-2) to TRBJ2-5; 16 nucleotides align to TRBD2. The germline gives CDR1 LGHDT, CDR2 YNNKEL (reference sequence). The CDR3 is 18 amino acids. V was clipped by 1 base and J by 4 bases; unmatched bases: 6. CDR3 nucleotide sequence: TGTGCCAGCAGCCAAGGGGCGGGACTAGCGGGAGGGCGAGAGACCCAGTACTTC. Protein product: CASSQGAGLAGGRETQYF.

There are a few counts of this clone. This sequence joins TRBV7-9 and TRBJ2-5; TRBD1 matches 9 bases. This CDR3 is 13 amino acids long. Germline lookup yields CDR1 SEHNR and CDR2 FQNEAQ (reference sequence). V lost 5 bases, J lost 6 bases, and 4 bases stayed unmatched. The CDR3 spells CASSPGTGKTQYF. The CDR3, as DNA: TGTGCCAGCAGCCCCGGGACAGGGAAGACCCAGTACTTC.

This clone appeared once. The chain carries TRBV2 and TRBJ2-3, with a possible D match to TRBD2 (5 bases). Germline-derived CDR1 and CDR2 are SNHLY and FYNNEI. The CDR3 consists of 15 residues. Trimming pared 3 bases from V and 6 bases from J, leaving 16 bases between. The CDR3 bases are TGTGCCAGCAGTGATAGCATCGGGGAGTTGGATACGCAGTATTTT. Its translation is CASSDSIGELDTQYF.

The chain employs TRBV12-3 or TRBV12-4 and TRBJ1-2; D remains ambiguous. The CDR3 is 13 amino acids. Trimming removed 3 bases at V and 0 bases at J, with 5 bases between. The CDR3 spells CASSFPANYGYTF. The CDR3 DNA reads TGTGCCAGCAGTTTTCCGGCTAACTATGGCTACACCTTC.

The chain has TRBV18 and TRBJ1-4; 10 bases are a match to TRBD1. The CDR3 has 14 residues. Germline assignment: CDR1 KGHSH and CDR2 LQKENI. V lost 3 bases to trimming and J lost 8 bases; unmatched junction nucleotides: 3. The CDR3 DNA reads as TGTGCCAGCTCACCGGACAGGGGGTACGAAAAACTGTTTTTT. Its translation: CASSPDRGYEKLFF.

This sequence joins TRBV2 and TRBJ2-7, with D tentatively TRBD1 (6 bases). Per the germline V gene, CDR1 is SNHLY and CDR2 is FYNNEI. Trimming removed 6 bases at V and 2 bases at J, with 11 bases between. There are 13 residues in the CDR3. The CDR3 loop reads CASRAGQPYEQYF. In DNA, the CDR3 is TGTGCCAGCAGGGCCGGACAGCCCTACGAGCAGTACTTC.

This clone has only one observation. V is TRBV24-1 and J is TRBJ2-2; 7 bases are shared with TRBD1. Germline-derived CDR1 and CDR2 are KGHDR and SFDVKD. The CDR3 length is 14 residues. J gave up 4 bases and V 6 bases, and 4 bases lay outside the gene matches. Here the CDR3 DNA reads TGTGCCACCAGTTTGGCAGGGGGCACCGGGGAGCTGTTTTTT. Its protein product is CATSLAGGTGELFF.

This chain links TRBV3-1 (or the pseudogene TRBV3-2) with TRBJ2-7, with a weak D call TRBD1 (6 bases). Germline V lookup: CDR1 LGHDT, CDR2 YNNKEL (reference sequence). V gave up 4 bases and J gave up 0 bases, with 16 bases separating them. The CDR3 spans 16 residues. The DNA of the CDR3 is TGTGCCAGCAGCCTTCCCGACACGGACAGCTCCTACGAGCAGTACTTC. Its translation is CASSLPDTDSSYEQYF.

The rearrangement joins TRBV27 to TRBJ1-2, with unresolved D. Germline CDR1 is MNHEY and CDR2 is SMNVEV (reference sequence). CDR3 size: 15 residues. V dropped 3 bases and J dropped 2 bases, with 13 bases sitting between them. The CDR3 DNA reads TGTGCCAGCAGTTTGGCCCGGGAGAAAAACTATGGCTACACCTTC. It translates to CASSLAREKNYGYTF.

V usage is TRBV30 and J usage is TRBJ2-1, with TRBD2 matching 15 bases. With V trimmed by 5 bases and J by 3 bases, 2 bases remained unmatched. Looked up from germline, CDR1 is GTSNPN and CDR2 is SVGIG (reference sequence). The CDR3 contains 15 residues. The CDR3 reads CAWGGLAGGYNEQFF. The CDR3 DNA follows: TGTGCCTGGGGGGGACTAGCGGGAGGCTACAATGAGCAGTTCTTC.

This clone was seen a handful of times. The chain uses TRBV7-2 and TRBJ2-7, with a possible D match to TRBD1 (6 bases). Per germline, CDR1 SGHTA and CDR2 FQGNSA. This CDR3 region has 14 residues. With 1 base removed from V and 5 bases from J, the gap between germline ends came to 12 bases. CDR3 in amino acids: CASSLGQGPNEQYF. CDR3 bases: TGTGCCAGCAGCTTAGGTCAGGGGCCGAACGAGCAGTACTTC. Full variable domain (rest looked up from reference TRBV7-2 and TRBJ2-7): GAGVSQSPSNKVTEKGKDVELRCDPISGHTALYWYRQSLGQGLEFLIYFQGNSAPDKSGLPSDRFSAERTGGSVSTLTIQRTQQEDSAVYLCASSLGQGPNEQYFGPGTRLTVT.

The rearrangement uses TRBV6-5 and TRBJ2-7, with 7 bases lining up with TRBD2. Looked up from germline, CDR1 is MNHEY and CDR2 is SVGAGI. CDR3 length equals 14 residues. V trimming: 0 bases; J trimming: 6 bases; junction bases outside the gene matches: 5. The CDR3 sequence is CASSYSQLATEQYF. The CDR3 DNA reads TGTGCCAGCAGTTACTCCCAACTAGCGACCGAGCAGTACTTC.

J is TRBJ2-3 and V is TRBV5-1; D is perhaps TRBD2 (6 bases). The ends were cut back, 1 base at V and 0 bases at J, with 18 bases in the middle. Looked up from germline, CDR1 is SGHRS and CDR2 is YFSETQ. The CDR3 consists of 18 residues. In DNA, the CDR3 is TGCGCCAGCAGCTTGTCGGTTAGCGGATCATCTAGCACAGATACGCAGTATTTT. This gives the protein CASSLSVSGSSSTDTQYF.